Listed below are T cell receptor beta chains from one sample, sequenced in a study of T cells in Graves' hyperthyroidism and ophthalmopathy. TCRdb reanalysed the multiplex PCR reads using MiXCR and keeps one entry per CDR3 protein. The table has hundreds of thousands of distinct CDR3 sequences, 15% to 19% seen once. Input material: blood. These TCRs come from a woman aged 18-29 years with Graves' hyperthyroidism. The CDR3 runs from the conserved cysteine through the conserved F or W. Fields, in order: clone size, D gene, V gene, J gene, CDR3 protein, CDR3 DNA. The D gene is left open where the match is weak. Some rows have no size entry. The others give once, few or many, or a class for an expanded clone.

size: many
D: TRBD1
V: TRBV15
J: TRBJ2-1
CDR3: CATSRRGPNEQFF
DNA: TGTGCCACCAGCAGAAGGGGGCCCAATGAGCAGTTCTTC

size: many
D: .
V: TRBV9
J: TRBJ1-4
CDR3: CASSVGGVGNEKLFF
DNA: TGTGCCAGCAGCGTAGGTGGGGTCGGTAATGAAAAACTGTTTTTT

size: many
D: TRBD1
V: TRBV27
J: TRBJ1-3
CDR3: CASRSGQAFHSGNTIYF
DNA: TGTGCCAGCAGAAGTGGACAGGCCTTTCACTCTGGAAACACCATATATTTT

size: .
D: .
V: TRBV5-4
J: TRBJ2-6
CDR3: CASSRDTAGANVLTF
DNA: TGTGCCAGCAGCAGGGACACGGCTGGGGCCAACGTCCTGACTTTC

size: many
D: .
V: TRBV7-8
J: TRBJ1-2
CDR3: CASSLGWQLYGYTF
DNA: TGTGCCAGCAGCTTAGGATGGCAGCTCTATGGCTACACCTTC

size: many
D: TRBD1
V: TRBV10-3
J: TRBJ2-7
CDR3: CAISDQDRANEQYF
DNA: TGTGCCATCAGTGACCAGGACAGGGCAAACGAGCAGTACTTC

size: .
D: .
V: TRBV6-6
J: TRBJ1-6
CDR3: CASSYSGGGDNSPLHF
DNA: TGTGCCAGCAGTTACTCGGGCGGGGGGGATAATTCACCCCTCCACTTT

size: .
D: .
V: TRBV7-2
J: TRBJ2-1
CDR3: CASSLGDRSYNEQFF
DNA: TGTGCCAGCAGCTTAGGCGACAGATCCTACAATGAGCAGTTCTTC

size: many
D: .
V: TRBV5-8
J: TRBJ2-3
CDR3: CASSLAGHPLTDTQYF
DNA: TGTGCCAGCAGCTTGGCAGGGCACCCACTCACAGATACGCAGTATTTT

size: many
D: .
V: TRBV10-3
J: TRBJ2-5
CDR3: CAISDRGDGETQYF
DNA: TGTGCCATCAGTGACAGGGGTGATGGAGAGACCCAGTACTTC

size: .
D: TRBD2
V: TRBV15
J: TRBJ2-1
CDR3: CATGGRTRGGHEQFF
DNA: TGTGCCACCGGCGGCCGAACCCGGGGGGGGCATGAGCAGTTCTTC

size: many
D: TRBD1
V: TRBV7-9
J: TRBJ2-5
CDR3: CASSLTQGEETQYF
DNA: TGTGCCAGCAGCTTAACACAGGGGGAAGAGACCCAGTACTTC

size: many
D: TRBD2
V: TRBV12-3/TRBV12-4
J: TRBJ2-2
CDR3: CASSLMGGLAPNTGELFF
DNA: TGTGCCAGCAGTTTGATGGGTGGACTAGCGCCGAACACCGGGGAGCTGTTTTTT

size: many
D: .
V: TRBV28
J: TRBJ2-5
CDR3: CASSWDGQETQYF
DNA: TGTGCCAGCAGTTGGGACGGGCAAGAGACCCAGTACTTC

size: many
D: TRBD1
V: TRBV6-1
J: TRBJ2-7
CDR3: CATQGDRGHFYEQYF
DNA: TGTGCCACGCAAGGCGACAGGGGGCATTTCTACGAGCAGTACTTC

size: many
D: .
V: TRBV5-6
J: TRBJ2-5
CDR3: CASSLAGLQETQYF
DNA: TGTGCCAGCAGCTTGGCAGGACTTCAAGAGACCCAGTACTTC

size: many
D: .
V: TRBV10-3
J: TRBJ1-3
CDR3: CAISDTGSSGNTIYF
DNA: TGTGCCATCAGTGACACAGGGAGCTCTGGAAACACCATATATTTT

size: few
D: TRBD1
V: TRBV19
J: TRBJ1-2
CDR3: CASSIVGTGVGDYGYTF
DNA: TGTGCCAGTAGTATTGTAGGGACAGGGGTAGGAGACTATGGCTACACCTTC

size: .
D: .
V: TRBV5-1
J: TRBJ2-1
CDR3: CASSFRLDNEQFF
DNA: TGCGCCAGCAGCTTTCGGCTTGACAATGAGCAGTTCTTC

size: many
D: TRBD2
V: TRBV19
J: TRBJ2-2
CDR3: CASRLAGGFTGELFF
DNA: TGTGCCAGTAGACTAGCGGGAGGGTTCACCGGGGAGCTGTTTTTT

size: many
D: .
V: TRBV9
J: TRBJ2-7
CDR3: CASSGGDASYEQYF
DNA: TGTGCCAGCAGCGGCGGGGACGCGTCCTACGAGCAGTACTTC

size: few
D: .
V: TRBV27
J: TRBJ2-2
CDR3: CATGAARTSITGELFF
DNA: TGTGCCACCGGGGCGGCCCGGACATCGATCACCGGGGAGCTGTTTTTT

size: many
D: TRBD2
V: TRBV12-5
J: TRBJ2-1
CDR3: CASGLALLAAPYNEQFF
DNA: TGTGCTAGTGGTTTGGCCCTACTAGCGGCTCCCTACAATGAGCAGTTCTTC

size: once
D: .
V: TRBV6-4
J: TRBJ2-3
CDR3: CASRQAPSTDTQYF
DNA: TGTGCCAGCCGACAGGCCCCTAGCACAGATACGCAGTATTTT

size: .
D: .
V: TRBV7-2
J: TRBJ1-2
CDR3: CASSLFNRVGNYGYTF
DNA: TGTGCCAGCAGCCTATTCAACAGGGTGGGCAACTATGGCTACACCTTC

size: many
D: .
V: TRBV11-3
J: TRBJ2-3
CDR3: CASSLGSGKTDTQYF
DNA: TGTGCCAGCAGCTTAGGCTCAGGGAAGACAGATACGCAGTATTTT

size: many
D: .
V: TRBV20-1
J: TRBJ1-6
CDR3: CSARGQGFGSPLHF
DNA: TGCAGTGCTCGTGGTCAGGGCTTCGGGTCACCCCTCCACTTT

size: .
D: TRBD1
V: TRBV2
J: TRBJ2-7
CDR3: CASSDTGTGGYEQYF
DNA: TGTGCCAGCAGTGATACCGGGACAGGGGGATACGAGCAGTACTTC

size: many
D: .
V: TRBV2
J: TRBJ1-2
CDR3: CASSKLQSTNYGYTF
DNA: TGTGCCAGCAGTAAGTTACAGAGTACTAACTATGGCTACACCTTC

size: few
D: .
V: TRBV5-5
J: TRBJ2-7
CDR3: CASSLGFPGGGTYEQYF
DNA: TGTGCCAGCAGCTTGGGATTCCCCGGGGGCGGCACCTACGAGCAGTACTTC

size: many
D: .
V: TRBV28
J: TRBJ2-5
CDR3: CASSLSGREAYF
DNA: TGTGCCAGCAGTTTGTCCGGCAGGGAAGCTTACTTC

size: .
D: .
V: TRBV13
J: TRBJ2-5
CDR3: CASSPRGEEETQYF
DNA: TGTGCCAGCAGCCCCCGAGGGGAGGAAGAGACCCAGTACTTC

size: few
D: .
V: TRBV25-1
J: TRBJ1-6
CDR3: CASSEASYNSPLHF
DNA: TGTGCCAGCAGTGAGGCCAGCTATAATTCACCTCTCCACTTT

size: .
D: .
V: TRBV4-1
J: TRBJ1-4
CDR3: CASSQELVGGQSEKLFF
DNA: TGCGCCAGCAGCCAAGAATTGGTCGGGGGGCAAAGTGAAAAACTGTTTTTT

size: many
D: TRBD1
V: TRBV28
J: TRBJ2-1
CDR3: CASNPGTGYYNEQFF
DNA: TGTGCCAGCAATCCCGGGACAGGCTACTACAATGAGCAGTTCTTC

size: many
D: .
V: TRBV2
J: TRBJ1-3
CDR3: CASTYIRGSGNTIYF
DNA: TGTGCCAGCACCTACATCAGAGGCTCTGGAAACACCATATATTTT

size: many
D: TRBD1
V: TRBV5-1
J: TRBJ1-2
CDR3: CASSLAGQGLRGYTF
DNA: TGCGCCAGCAGCTTGGCCGGACAGGGTCTTCGTGGCTACACCTTC

size: many
D: .
V: TRBV11-2
J: TRBJ2-3
CDR3: CASSRLNGDTQYF
DNA: TGTGCCAGCAGCCGCCTTAATGGGGATACGCAGTATTTT

size: many
D: TRBD1
V: TRBV7-3
J: TRBJ2-7
CDR3: CASSLTGTGMDEQYF
DNA: TGTGCCAGCAGCTTAACGGGGACAGGGATGGACGAGCAGTACTTC